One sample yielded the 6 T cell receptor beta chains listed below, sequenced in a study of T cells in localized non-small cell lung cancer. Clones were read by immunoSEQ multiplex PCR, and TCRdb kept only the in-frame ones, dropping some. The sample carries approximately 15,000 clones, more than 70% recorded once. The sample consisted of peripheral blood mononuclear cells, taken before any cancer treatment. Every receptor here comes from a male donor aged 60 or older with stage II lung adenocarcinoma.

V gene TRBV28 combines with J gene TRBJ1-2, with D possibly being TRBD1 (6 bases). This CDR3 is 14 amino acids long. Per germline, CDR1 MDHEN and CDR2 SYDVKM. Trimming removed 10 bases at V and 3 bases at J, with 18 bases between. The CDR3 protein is CATILQGFHYGYTF. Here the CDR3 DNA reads TGTGCCACCATTCTTCAGGGGTTTCACTATGGCTACACCTTC.

CDR3 DNA sequence: TGTGCCAGCAGCTTGTTAGAGGGTAGGGGGAAAACCGGGGAGCTGTTTTTT. This gives the protein CASSLLEGRGKTGELFF. The chain is built from TRBV5-5 and TRBJ2-2, with a possible D match to TRBD1 (6 bases). The CDR3 sequence is 17 residues long. The V gene lost 1 base and the J gene lost 5 bases, with 18 bases spanning the gap. The germline gives CDR1 SGHKS, CDR2 YYEKEE (reference sequence).

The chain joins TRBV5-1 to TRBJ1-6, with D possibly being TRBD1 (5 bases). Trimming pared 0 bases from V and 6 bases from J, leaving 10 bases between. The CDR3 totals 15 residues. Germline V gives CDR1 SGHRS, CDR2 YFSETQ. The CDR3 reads CASSLVTGTNSPLHF. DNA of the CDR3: TGCGCCAGCAGCTTGGTCACCGGGACTAATTCACCCCTCCACTTT.

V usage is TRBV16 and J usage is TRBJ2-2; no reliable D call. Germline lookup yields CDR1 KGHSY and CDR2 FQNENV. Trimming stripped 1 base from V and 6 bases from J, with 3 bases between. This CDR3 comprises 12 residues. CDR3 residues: CASSQYPGELFF. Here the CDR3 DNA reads TGTGCCAGCAGCCAATATCCCGGGGAGCTGTTTTTT. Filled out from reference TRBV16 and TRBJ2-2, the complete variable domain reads GEEVAQTPKHLVRGEGQKAKLYCAPIKGHSYVFWYQQVLKNEFKFLISFQNENVFDETGMPKERFSAKCLPNSPCSLEIQATKLEDSAVYFCASSQYPGELFFGEGSRLTVL.

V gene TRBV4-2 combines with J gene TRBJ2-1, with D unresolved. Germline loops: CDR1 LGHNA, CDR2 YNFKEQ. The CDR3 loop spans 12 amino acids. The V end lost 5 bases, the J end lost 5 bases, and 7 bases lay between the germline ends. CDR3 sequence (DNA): TGTGCCAGCAGCTCCTGGAACAATGAGCAGTTCTTC. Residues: CASSSWNNEQFF.

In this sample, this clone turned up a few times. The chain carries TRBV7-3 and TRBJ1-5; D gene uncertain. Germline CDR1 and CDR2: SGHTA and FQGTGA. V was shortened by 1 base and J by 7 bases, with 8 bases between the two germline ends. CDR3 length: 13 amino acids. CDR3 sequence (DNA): TGTGCCAGCAGCTTAATGGGAGGGCAGCCCCAGCATTTT. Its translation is CASSLMGGQPQHF.